These 13 T cell receptor beta chains originate from one sample sequenced in a study of shared clonotypes between healthy human individuals. The table came from immunoSEQ multiplex PCR; TCRdb's copy has only in-frame clones and leaves some out. The sample carries more than 2,000,000 clones, about 92% recorded once. The sample consisted of naive CD4+ T cells sorted from blood. Subset of the sample: CD45RA+ positively selected. Every receptor here comes from a man aged 18 to 30 in good health.

V is TRBV6-6 and J is TRBJ1-6, with D unclear. Germline-derived CDR1 and CDR2 are MNHNY and SVGAGI (reference sequence). V shed 0 bases and J shed 13 bases, with 19 bases lying between them. The CDR3 sequence is 16 residues long. The CDR3 loop reads CASSYSNTGRRDPLHF. The DNA for the CDR3 is TGTGCCAGCAGTTACTCAAACACGGGCCGGAGGGATCCCCTCCACTTT.

This clone has just a few counts. This chain connects TRBV5-4 to TRBJ1-1; D unclear. Germline V gene sequence: CDR1 SGHNT, CDR2 YYREEE (reference sequence). Trimming stripped 5 bases from V and 0 bases from J, with 5 bases between. The CDR3 is 12 amino acids. The CDR3 is CASRAMNTEAFF. The CDR3 DNA reads as TGTGCCAGCAGGGCCATGAACACTGAAGCTTTCTTT. Full variable domain (outside the CDR3, taken from reference TRBV5-4 and TRBJ1-1): ETGVTQSPTHLIKTRGQQVTLRCSSQSGHNTVSWYQQALGQGPQFIFQYYREEENGRGNFPPRFSGLQFPNYSSELNVNALELDDSALYLCASRAMNTEAFFGQGTRLTVV.

J is TRBJ2-1 and V is TRBV6-1; D remains ambiguous. In germline, CDR1 is MNHNS, CDR2 SASEGT. This CDR3 contains 16 residues. V lost 4 bases to trimming and J lost 0 bases, with 13 bases between them. This CDR3 is CASSGDIRPSYNEQFF. The CDR3 DNA sequence: TGTGCCAGCAGTGGAGACATAAGACCCTCCTACAATGAGCAGTTCTTC.

In DNA, the CDR3 is TGTGCCAGTAGTAAGGACAGCGTGCATGGCTACACCTTC. It specifies CASSKDSVHGYTF. This rearrangement joins TRBV19 to TRBJ1-2, with D perhaps matching TRBD1 (6 bases). Between the trimmed V and J ends, which lost 4 bases and 6 bases, there was a span of 12 bases. Germline-derived CDR1 and CDR2 are LNHDA and SQIVND (reference sequence). This CDR3 is 13 amino acids long.

This rearrangement joins TRBV19 to TRBJ2-3; D may correspond to TRBD1 or TRBD2 (5 bases each). Germline-derived CDR1 and CDR2 are LNHDA and SQIVND (reference sequence). V lost 3 bases and J lost 2, with 15 bases in between. This CDR3 has 16 amino acids. The CDR3 here is CASSMGDQTFTDTQYF. The CDR3 DNA reads as TGTGCCAGTAGTATGGGGGACCAGACCTTCACAGATACGCAGTATTTT.

The chain uses TRBV5-1 and TRBJ2-2; D gene unclear. Germline lookup yields CDR1 SGHRS and CDR2 YFSETQ. The V gene lost 0 bases and the J gene lost 0 bases, with 9 bases spanning the gap. There are 16 residues in the CDR3. The CDR3 DNA reads as TGCGCCAGCAGCTTGGCCGTATCACCGAACACCGGGGAGCTGTTTTTT. Its translation is CASSLAVSPNTGELFF.

A note on this clone: The same CDR3 can be traced to other DNA sequences in this sample. The rearrangement joins TRBV4-1 to TRBJ2-1; TRBD2 agrees at 9 bases. J was trimmed by 2 bases and V by 0 bases; bases with no gene match: 2. Germline V gene data show CDR1 as MGHRA and CDR2 as YSYEKL. CDR3 length: 16 residues. The CDR3 DNA reads TGCGCCAGCAGCCAAGAATCTAGCGGGACCTACAATGAGCAGTTCTTC. It codes for CASSQESSGTYNEQFF.

The V call is TRBV7-3, the J call TRBJ1-1; D unclear. Germline V gene data show CDR1 as SGHTA and CDR2 as FQGTGA. The germline V and J ends were trimmed by 5 bases and 8 bases, with 12 bases remaining between them. The CDR3 is made up of 12 amino acids. CDR3: CASSPEHGEAFF. The CDR3 bases are TGTGCCAGCAGCCCGGAACACGGGGAAGCTTTCTTT. Supplemented by reference TRBV7-3 and TRBJ1-1, the full variable domain reads GAGVSQTPSNKVTEKGKYVELRCDPISGHTALYWYRQSLGQGPEFLIYFQGTGAADDSGLPNDRFFAVRPEGSVSTLKIQRTERGDSAVYLCASSPEHGEAFFGQGTRLTVV.

The chain joins TRBV27 to TRBJ1-5; 7 positions agree with TRBD1. The CDR3 sequence is 16 residues long. Germline trimming cut 6 bases from V and 1 base from J; bases unmatched to any gene: 9. CDR1 is MNHEY and CDR2 is SMNVEV in the germline V gene (reference sequence). CDR3 protein: CASRYLGGGSNQPQHF. CDR3 bases: TGTGCCAGCAGATACTTAGGGGGCGGGAGCAATCAGCCCCAGCATTTT.

This chain joins TRBV5-1 and TRBJ2-2, with a possible D match to TRBD2 (5 bases). The CDR3 has 15 amino acids. The germline V gene has CDR1 SGHRS and CDR2 YFSETQ. Trimming stripped 0 bases from V and 5 bases from J, with 11 bases between. The chain's CDR3 is CASSLGASGTGELFF. For the CDR3, the DNA is TGCGCCAGCAGCTTGGGGGCCTCGGGGACCGGGGAGCTGTTTTTT. Using reference TRBV5-1 and TRBJ2-2 for the parts outside the CDR3, the full variable domain is KAGVTQTPRYLIKTRGQQVTLSCSPISGHRSVSWYQQTPGQGLQFLFEYFSETQRNKGNFPGRFSGRQFSNSRSEMNVSTLELGDSALYLCASSLGASGTGELFFGEGSRLTVL.

The chain employs TRBV29-1 and TRBJ2-1, with D possibly being TRBD2 (5 bases). The CDR3 length is 13 residues. Germline V lookup: CDR1 SQVTM, CDR2 ANQGSEA. The V end lost 3 bases, the J end lost 6 bases, and 12 bases lay between the germline ends. As DNA, the CDR3 is TGCAGCGTTGACAGGTCTAGCTTCAATGAGCAGTTCTTC. Protein: CSVDRSSFNEQFF.

This chain joins TRBV11-2 and TRBJ2-3; 7 bases line up with TRBD2. From germline, CDR1 is SGHAT and CDR2 FQNNGV. CDR3 length: 14 amino acids. J lost 0 bases, V lost 5 bases, and 2 bases had no gene match. CDR3 nucleotide sequence: TGTGCCAGCAGCGCGGGGGAGAGCACAGATACGCAGTATTTT. This codes for CASSAGESTDTQYF.

Turning to this clone: Other DNA sequences in the same sample also yield this CDR3. The CDR3 DNA reads TGTGCCTGGAGTGTGGGCAATGAGCAGTTCTTC. Amino acid sequence: CAWSVGNEQFF. The chain recombines TRBV30 with TRBJ2-1; D is ambiguous. V lost 0 bases to trimming and J lost 6 bases, with 3 bases between them. CDR3 length: 11 amino acids. The germline V gene encodes CDR1 GTSNPN and CDR2 SVGIG (reference sequence).